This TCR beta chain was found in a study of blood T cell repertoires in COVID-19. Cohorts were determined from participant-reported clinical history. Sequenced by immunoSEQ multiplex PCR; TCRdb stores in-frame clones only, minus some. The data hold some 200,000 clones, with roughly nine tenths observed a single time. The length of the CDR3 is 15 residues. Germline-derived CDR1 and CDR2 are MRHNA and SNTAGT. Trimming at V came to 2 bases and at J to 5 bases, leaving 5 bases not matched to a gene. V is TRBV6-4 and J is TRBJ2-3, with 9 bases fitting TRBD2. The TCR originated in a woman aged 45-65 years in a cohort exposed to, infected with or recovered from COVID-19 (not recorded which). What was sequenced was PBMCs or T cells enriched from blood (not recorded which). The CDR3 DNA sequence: TGTGCCAGCAGTGACATGGCGGGGGGGCTAGATACGCAGTATTTT. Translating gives CASSDMAGGLDTQYF.